This entry lists 20 T cell receptor beta chains sequenced from one sample in a study of blood T cells in healthy people across ages. A J-beta primer mix and a sample-barcoded 5' primer were used in a second PCR of roughly 6 to 11 cycles. In TCRdb, the 5' RACE reads were re-called with MiXCR into one record per CDR3 protein. The table lists some 900,000 distinct CDR3 sequences, less than 35% of them singletons, with roughly 17% in the top ten. Sequencing used blood. The receptors stem from a woman of 80 years or more in good health.

This clonotype was observed many times. This chain links TRBV12-3 or TRBV12-4 with TRBJ2-2; 9 positions agree with TRBD2. V was clipped by 7 bases and J by 3 bases; unmatched bases: 9. The CDR3 runs 16 residues. The CDR3 spells CASTTGGGAYTGELFF. In nucleotides, the CDR3 is TGTGCCAGCACTACCGGCGGGGGGGCGTACACCGGGGAGCTGTTTTTT.

This clonotype has a count of ten or more. The chain joins TRBV4-2 to TRBJ2-1; TRBD2 aligns across 11 bases. V lost 4 bases, J lost 7 bases, and 9 bases stayed unmatched. The CDR3 contains 16 residues. Looked up from germline, CDR1 is LGHNA and CDR2 is YNFKEQ. This chain's CDR3 is CASSLISGGVPNEQFF. As DNA, the CDR3 is TGTGCCAGCAGCCTGATTAGCGGGGGGGTGCCAAATGAGCAGTTCTTC.

The genes are TRBV12-3 or TRBV12-4 and TRBJ1-2, with D possibly matching TRBD1 (5 bases). V lost 8 bases to trimming and J lost 8 bases, with 18 bases between them. This CDR3 region has 13 residues. The CDR3 reads CASRTWGLGGYTF. The DNA for the CDR3 is TGTGCCAGCCGAACCTGGGGCTTGGGGGGCTACACCTTC.

In this sample, this clonotype turned up many times. The chain has TRBV7-8 and TRBJ2-1, with 10 positions matching TRBD2. Per the germline V gene, CDR1 is SGHVS and CDR2 is FQNEAQ. The CDR3 covers 14 residues. The ends lost 5 bases at V and 13 bases at J; junction bases unmatched: 11. The CDR3 spells CASSLERGGLSQFF. CDR3 bases: TGTGCCAGCAGCCTCGAGCGGGGGGGCCTTTCCCAGTTCTTC. The whole variable domain, remainder taken from reference TRBV7-8 and TRBJ2-1, is GAGVSQSPRYKVAKRGQDVALRCDPISGHVSLFWYQQALGQGPEFLTYFQNEAQLDKSGLPSDRFFAERPEGSVSTLKIQRTQQEDSAVYLCASSLERGGLSQFFGPGTRLTVL.

This chain joins TRBV20-1 and TRBJ1-1; D gene unclear. From germline, CDR1 is DFQATT and CDR2 SNEGSKA (reference sequence). CDR3 size: 14 residues. The V gene lost 0 bases and the J gene lost 5 bases, with 13 bases spanning the gap. CDR3 nucleotide sequence: TGCAGTGCTAGAGATGCTGTTTCGAGGACTGAAGCTTTCTTT. It translates to CSARDAVSRTEAFF.

This clonotype was seen only a few times. The gene calls are TRBV15 and TRBJ2-7; D remains ambiguous. Germline V gives CDR1 LNHNV, CDR2 YYDKDF (reference sequence). V gave up 0 bases and J gave up 2 bases, with 11 bases separating them. The CDR3 runs 15 residues. The CDR3 protein is CATSRDVTAPYEQYF. CDR3 DNA sequence: TGTGCCACCAGCAGAGATGTCACAGCCCCCTACGAGCAGTACTTC. Using reference TRBV15 and TRBJ2-7 for the parts outside the CDR3, the full variable domain is DAMVIQNPRYQVTQFGKPVTLSCSQTLNHNVMYWYQQKSSQAPKLLFHYYDKDFNNEADTPDNFQSRRPNTSFCFLDIRSPGLGDTAMYLCATSRDVTAPYEQYFGPGTRLTVT.

This clonotype showed up many times. The chain couples TRBV4-3 to TRBJ2-3, with 8 bases that match TRBD1. Trimming took 0 bases from V and 5 from J; bases not matched to a gene: 4. Germline-derived CDR1 and CDR2 are LGHNA and YSLEER. CDR3 length: 15 residues. The CDR3: CASSQDFTGGDTQYF. CDR3 DNA: TGCGCCAGCAGCCAAGATTTTACAGGGGGAGATACGCAGTATTTT.

As regards this clonotype: A much larger clone is a single base away; this may be a read error. The chain uses TRBV6-5 and TRBJ1-2, with TRBD1 as a possible D gene (6 bases). CDR3 length: 15 residues. Germline-derived CDR1 and CDR2 are MNHEY and SVGAGI. CDR3 region: CATEDRKSPNYGYNF. Written as DNA, the CDR3 is TGTGCCACCGAGGACAGAAAATCTCCTAACTATGGCTACAACTTC.

V is TRBV18 and J is TRBJ1-1, with 8 bases identical to TRBD1. Unmatched junction bases numbered 0, after V lost 0 bases and J lost 0 bases. The germline V gene encodes CDR1 KGHSH and CDR2 LQKENI. This CDR3 is built from 15 residues. CDR3 protein: CASSPPTGVNTEAFF. CDR3 DNA: TGTGCCAGCTCACCACCGACAGGGGTGAACACTGAAGCTTTCTTT.

The V gene is TRBV27, the J gene TRBJ1-1; D is perhaps TRBD1 (6 bases). CDR3 length: 14 residues. V lost 5 bases, J lost 8 bases, and 18 bases lay in between. Germline CDR1 reads MNHEY; CDR2 reads SMNVEV (reference sequence). The CDR3: CASSRGGLVSEAFF. The DNA of the CDR3 is TGTGCCAGCAGTCGGGGGGGCCTGGTCTCGGAAGCTTTCTTT.

This clonotype was counted ten times or more. The gene calls are TRBV6-2 or TRBV6-3 and TRBJ2-1; 8 bases agree with TRBD1. The CDR3 totals 15 residues. Looked up from germline, CDR1 is MNHEY and CDR2 is SVGEGT. Germline trimming cut 4 bases from V and 8 bases from J; bases unmatched to any gene: 10. CDR3 protein: CASSFRQGTLDEQFF. The DNA for the CDR3 is TGTGCCAGCAGTTTCCGACAGGGGACTCTGGATGAGCAGTTCTTC.

This clonotype was detected only a few times. This chain uses TRBV12-3 or TRBV12-4 with TRBJ1-1; 8 bases align to TRBD1. The length of the CDR3 is 14 residues. The V and J ends lost 5 bases and 5 bases, in that order; junction bases with no gene match: 7. The CDR3 here is CASSQQGGRTEAFF. In DNA, the CDR3 is TGTGCCAGCAGTCAACAGGGGGGGAGAACTGAAGCTTTCTTT.

This clonotype was seen at least ten times. This chain links TRBV9 with TRBJ2-3; no firm D call. V lost 3 bases and J lost 1, with 9 bases in between. There are 14 residues in the CDR3. From germline, CDR1 is SGDLS and CDR2 YYNGEE. CDR3 sequence: CASSAITGTDTQYF. DNA of the CDR3: TGTGCCAGCAGCGCGATTACAGGCACAGATACGCAGTATTTT.

The genes are TRBV20-1 and TRBJ2-1; TRBD1 matches at 7 bases. The V and J ends lost 0 bases and 8 bases, in that order; junction bases with no gene match: 7. The CDR3 extends over 14 amino acids. From germline, CDR1 is DFQATT and CDR2 SNEGSKA (reference sequence). This CDR3 reads CSAREPDRAYEQFF. CDR3 bases: TGCAGTGCTAGAGAGCCCGACAGGGCCTATGAGCAGTTCTTC.

This clonotype was counted at least ten times. V usage is TRBV6-6 and J usage is TRBJ1-2; maybe TRBD1 (6 bases). CDR3 length equals 15 residues. Trimming shortened V by 6 bases and J by 1 base, and 15 bases separated the two germline ends. Germline loops: CDR1 MNHNY, CDR2 SVGAGI (reference sequence). CDR3 loop: CASSYPGASNYGYTF. DNA for the CDR3: TGTGCCAGCAGCTACCCAGGGGCCAGTAACTATGGCTACACCTTC.

On this clonotype: A junction boundary mismatches the germline segment, possibly from a read error. The J gene is TRBJ1-2, the V gene TRBV4-3; no firm D call. Germline CDR1 is LGHNA and CDR2 is YSLEER. The CDR3 is 14 amino acids. The CDR3 nucleotides are TGCGCCAGCAGCCAAGATCAACGGAACTATGGCTACGCCTTC. This gives the protein CASSQDQRNYGYAF.

As for this clonotype: A single base separates this from a much larger clone, so it may be a read error. This chain joins TRBV6-6 and TRBJ1-4, with D hard to call. The CDR3 consists of 17 residues. Germline lookup yields CDR1 MNHNY and CDR2 SVGAGI (reference sequence). In DNA form, the CDR3 reads TGTGCCAGCAGTTACGGCCTGGCAGGAGGGAAGCGGGAAAAACGGTTTTTT. Its protein is CASSYGLAGGKREKRFF.

This clonotype showed up many times. The gene calls are TRBV18 and TRBJ2-7; D is uncertain. This CDR3 region has 13 residues. V was shortened by 2 bases and J by 3 bases, with 8 bases between the two germline ends. Germline V gives CDR1 KGHSH, CDR2 LQKENI. CDR3 residues: CASSPADGYEQYF. CDR3 DNA sequence: TGTGCCAGCTCACCAGCCGACGGCTACGAGCAGTACTTC.

Comment on this clonotype: This may arise from a read error, as a much more abundant clone is one base away. The rearrangement uses TRBV7-9 and TRBJ2-1, with D possibly called TRBD1 or TRBD2 (5 bases each). Per germline, CDR1 SEHNR and CDR2 FQNEAQ (reference sequence). Trimming stripped 5 bases from V and 13 bases from J, with 21 bases between. The CDR3 loop spans 14 amino acids. CDR3: CASSDGDGEETQFF. CDR3 sequence (DNA): TGTGCCAGCAGCGACGGGGACGGTGAAGAGACCCAGTTCTTC.

In this sample, this clonotype turned up a few times. This may arise from a read error, as a much more abundant clone is one base away. The gene calls are TRBV18 and TRBJ2-1; D not resolved. CDR3 size: 12 residues. Germline lookup yields CDR1 KGHSH and CDR2 LQKENI. CDR3 amino acids: CASSVSGNEQLF. CDR3 nucleotides: TGTGCCAGCTCAGTCTCCGGCAATGAGCAGCTCTTC.